This TCR beta chain stems from a study of T cell responses to AZD1222 COVID-19 vaccine. With respect to this clone: Its specificity is unknown.

Measured with immunoSEQ multiplex PCR; TCRdb has only the in-frame clones, and not every one. The sample holds about 97,000 clones; roughly 88% are singletons and the top ten take over 2.5%. The CDR3 contains 14 residues. CDR1 SGHKS and CDR2 YYEKEE come from the germline V gene (reference sequence). Deletions cut 4 bases from V and 3 bases from J, with 13 bases between. Study-level results: White British donors predominated, females outnumbered males, and clonal diversity was possibly underestimated. Repertoire samples came only from after the peak T cell response.

The receptor's source is an adult in good health. The source material was peripheral blood, sampled on day 0 of AZD1222 vaccination. This chain uses TRBV5-5 with TRBJ1-1, with a weak D call TRBD1 (6 bases). CDR3: CASSQADRDTEAFF. The CDR3 region has the DNA TGTGCCAGCAGCCAAGCGGACAGAGACACTGAAGCTTTCTTT. The variable domain in full, with the rest retrieved from reference TRBV5-5 and TRBJ1-1, is DAGVTQSPTHLIKTRGQQVTLRCSPISGHKSVSWYQQVLGQGPQFIFQYYEKEERGRGNFPDRFSARQFPNYSSELNVNALLLGDSALYLCASSQADRDTEAFFGQGTRLTVV.